A selection of T cell receptor beta chains follows, all from one sample in a study of T cells after yellow fever vaccination. MiXCR, run by TCRdb on the 5' RACE reads, gives a single entry per CDR3 protein. Here the sample spans 600,000 to 750,000 distinct CDR3 sequences, 9% to 15% being singletons. Sequencing used PBMCs, obtained on the day of the yellow fever booster vaccination. Source of these receptors: a man younger than 40 who received the YFV17D yellow fever vaccine. CDR3s include the opening cysteine and the closing phenylalanine or tryptophan. The D gene is left open where the match is weak. Clone size is stated in some rows and not others, as once, few, many or a class when expanded.

size: NA; J: TRBJ1-1; D: TRBD1; V: TRBV15; CDR3: CATSRVTGEAEAFF; DNA: TGTGCCACCAGCAGAGTCACAGGGGAGGCTGAAGCTTTCTTT
size: few; J: TRBJ2-1; D: NA; V: TRBV20-1; CDR3: CSASHGEQFF; DNA: TGCAGTGCTAGCCACGGTGAGCAGTTCTTC
size: few; J: TRBJ2-1; D: NA; V: TRBV7-3; CDR3: CASSSTSLTGSYNEQFF; DNA: TGTGCCAGCAGCTCGACCTCCCTGACAGGTTCCTACAATGAGCAGTTCTTC
size: many; J: TRBJ2-7; D: NA; V: TRBV5-1; CDR3: CASSLDGTTYEQYF; DNA: TGCGCCAGCAGCTTGGACGGCACCACCTACGAGCAGTACTTC
size: NA; J: TRBJ2-6; D: NA; V: TRBV7-9; CDR3: CASSNTGANVLTF; DNA: TGTGCCAGCAGCAATACTGGGGCCAACGTCCTGACTTTC
size: NA; J: TRBJ2-7; D: NA; V: TRBV7-2; CDR3: CASSFSQVYEQYF; DNA: TGTGCCAGCAGCTTTTCGCAGGTCTACGAGCAGTACTTC
size: NA; J: TRBJ2-3; D: NA; V: TRBV4-3; CDR3: CASSQARGFTDTQYF; DNA: TGCGCCAGCAGCCAAGCTAGGGGTTTCACAGATACGCAGTATTTT
size: NA; J: TRBJ2-3; D: TRBD2; V: TRBV20-1; CDR3: CSATLAGAVDTQYF; DNA: TGCAGTGCCACACTAGCGGGAGCGGTAGATACGCAGTATTTT
size: once; J: TRBJ2-2; D: TRBD2; V: TRBV7-9; CDR3: CASSSTSVNTGELFF; DNA: TGTGCCAGCAGCTCCACTAGCGTGAACACCGGGGAGCTGTTTTTT
size: many; J: TRBJ2-2; D: NA; V: TRBV12-3/TRBV12-4; CDR3: CASKGRTNTGELFF; DNA: TGTGCCAGCAAAGGGAGAACGAACACCGGGGAGCTGTTTTTT
size: many; J: TRBJ2-1; D: NA; V: TRBV6-4; CDR3: CASSLLQGNEQFF; DNA: TGTGCCAGCAGTTTATTACAGGGCAATGAGCAGTTCTTC
size: NA; J: TRBJ2-2; D: TRBD1; V: TRBV4-3; CDR3: CASSRIGTGPTGELFF; DNA: TGCGCCAGCAGCCGAATCGGGACAGGCCCGACCGGGGAGCTGTTTTTT
size: NA; J: TRBJ1-1; D: NA; V: TRBV19; CDR3: CASSPRRDLGYTEAFF; DNA: TGTGCCAGTAGTCCTAGGAGGGATCTGGGGTACACTGAAGCTTTCTTT
size: NA; J: TRBJ2-5; D: TRBD1; V: TRBV10-3; CDR3: CAISRGQGARETQYF; DNA: TGTGCCATCAGCCGGGGACAGGGGGCTCGGGAGACCCAGTACTTC
size: many; J: TRBJ2-2; D: TRBD1; V: TRBV12-3/TRBV12-4; CDR3: CASRQGAGELFF; DNA: TGTGCCTCCCGACAGGGAGCCGGGGAGCTGTTTTTT
size: few; J: TRBJ1-1; D: NA; V: TRBV7-2; CDR3: CASSLGEKTEAFF; DNA: TGTGCCAGCAGCTTAGGGGAAAAGACTGAAGCTTTCTTT
size: NA; J: TRBJ1-3; D: NA; V: TRBV12-3/TRBV12-4; CDR3: CASSLGGVGNTIYF; DNA: TGTGCCAGCAGTTTAGGGGGGGTTGGAAACACCATATATTTT
size: NA; J: TRBJ2-1; D: TRBD2; V: TRBV5-5; CDR3: CASRSGTSGSLGYNEQFF; DNA: TGTGCCAGCAGGTCCGGGACTAGCGGAAGCCTTGGGTACAATGAGCAGTTCTTC
size: few; J: TRBJ2-1; D: TRBD1; V: TRBV29-1; CDR3: CSVAGQVNNEQFF; DNA: TGCAGCGTTGCGGGACAGGTTAACAATGAGCAGTTCTTC
size: NA; J: TRBJ2-2; D: TRBD2; V: TRBV10-3; CDR3: CAIGTSEDTGELFF; DNA: TGTGCCATTGGGACTAGCGAAGACACCGGGGAGCTGTTTTTT
size: many; J: TRBJ2-7; D: NA; V: TRBV18; CDR3: CASSSDSAYEQYF; DNA: TGTGCCAGCTCATCAGACAGCGCCTACGAGCAGTACTTC
size: few; J: TRBJ2-5; D: TRBD2; V: TRBV5-1; CDR3: CASSFGRGVLQETQYF; DNA: TGCGCCAGCAGCTTCGGGAGGGGGGTACTCCAAGAGACCCAGTACTTC
size: NA; J: TRBJ2-7; D: NA; V: TRBV6-5; CDR3: CASSYSSSTRTYEQYF; DNA: TGTGCCAGCAGTTACTCGTCCTCTACAAGGACCTACGAGCAGTACTTC
size: NA; J: TRBJ1-2; D: NA; V: TRBV29-1; CDR3: CSAGRQDRGYTF; DNA: TGCAGCGCCGGGAGACAGGACCGGGGCTACACCTTC
size: NA; J: TRBJ2-1; D: TRBD2; V: TRBV7-9; CDR3: CASTSGTSGRREQFF; DNA: TGTGCCAGCACATCCGGGACTAGCGGGAGGAGGGAGCAGTTCTTC
size: few; J: TRBJ2-1; D: NA; V: TRBV6-5; CDR3: CASSSGTPAYNEQFF; DNA: TGTGCCAGCAGTTCCGGGACACCGGCCTACAATGAGCAGTTCTTC
size: NA; J: TRBJ2-1; D: NA; V: TRBV5-4; CDR3: CASSLGDIRFF; DNA: TGTGCCAGCAGCTTGGGGGACATTCGGTTCTTC
size: NA; J: TRBJ2-5; D: NA; V: TRBV20-1; CDR3: CSALTRGTQYF; DNA: TGCAGTGCCTTAACGCGGGGGACCCAGTACTTC
size: NA; J: TRBJ1-2; D: TRBD1; V: TRBV7-9; CDR3: CASSPNRTGPYTF; DNA: TGTGCCAGCAGCCCGAACCGGACAGGTCCGTACACCTTC
size: NA; J: TRBJ2-7; D: NA; V: TRBV10-3; CDR3: CAIGAGRLRDSYEQYF; DNA: TGTGCCATCGGGGCGGGCCGGTTACGCGACTCCTACGAGCAGTACTTC
size: few; J: TRBJ2-5; D: NA; V: TRBV6-6; CDR3: CASSYTEQETQYF; DNA: TGTGCCAGCAGTTACACGGAGCAAGAGACCCAGTACTTC
size: NA; J: TRBJ1-6; D: TRBD1; V: TRBV6-1; CDR3: CASSLRDSLYNSPLHF; DNA: TGTGCCAGCAGCCTTCGGGACAGCTTATATAATTCACCCCTCCACTTT
size: few; J: TRBJ2-3; D: NA; V: TRBV10-3; CDR3: CAISAASDTQYF; DNA: TGTGCCATCAGTGCCGCCTCAGATACGCAGTATTTT
size: NA; J: TRBJ2-2; D: NA; V: TRBV29-1; CDR3: CSVGAGGELFF; DNA: TGCAGCGTTGGGGCGGGCGGGGAGCTGTTTTTT
size: NA; J: TRBJ1-3; D: NA; V: TRBV4-3; CDR3: CASSYQVSGVRNTIYF; DNA: TGCGCCAGCAGCTACCAGGTTTCAGGGGTTCGTAACACCATATATTTT
size: many; J: TRBJ2-5; D: NA; V: TRBV6-5; CDR3: CASSRLFAAAREETQYF; DNA: TGTGCCAGCAGCCGGTTGTTTGCAGCGGCTAGAGAGGAGACCCAGTACTTC
size: many; J: TRBJ2-1; D: TRBD2; V: TRBV7-9; CDR3: CASSFGGRSYNEQFF; DNA: TGTGCCAGCAGCTTTGGCGGGAGATCCTACAATGAGCAGTTCTTC
size: NA; J: TRBJ2-1; D: NA; V: TRBV20-1; CDR3: CSARDWELAGTINEQFF; DNA: TGCAGTGCTAGAGATTGGGAGTTGGCGGGAACCATCAATGAGCAGTTCTTC
size: few; J: TRBJ2-1; D: NA; V: TRBV7-2; CDR3: CASSIQGFEQFF; DNA: TGTGCCAGCAGCATACAGGGTTTTGAGCAGTTCTTC
size: few; J: TRBJ2-2; D: TRBD2; V: TRBV7-6; CDR3: CASSLPRGAGGSGELFF; DNA: TGTGCCAGCAGCCTTCCTCGAGGAGCGGGAGGGTCGGGGGAGCTGTTTTTT
size: NA; J: TRBJ2-2; D: TRBD1; V: TRBV6-1; CDR3: CASRSPGQGFAGELFF; DNA: TGTGCCAGCAGAAGTCCGGGACAGGGGTTCGCCGGGGAGCTGTTTTTT
size: NA; J: TRBJ2-1; D: NA; V: TRBV3-1; CDR3: CASSQGWDEQFF; DNA: TGTGCCAGCAGCCAAGGGTGGGATGAGCAGTTCTTC
size: many; J: TRBJ2-3; D: NA; V: TRBV9; CDR3: CASSVVGGSTDTQYF; DNA: TGTGCCAGCAGCGTAGTCGGGGGTAGCACAGATACGCAGTATTTT
size: NA; J: TRBJ2-3; D: TRBD1; V: TRBV7-2; CDR3: CASSHRGQSTDTQYF; DNA: TGTGCCAGCAGCCACAGGGGGCAGAGCACAGATACGCAGTATTTT
size: few; J: TRBJ1-5; D: NA; V: TRBV20-1; CDR3: CRPFNNQPQHF; DNA: TGCAGACCGTTTAATAATCAGCCCCAGCATTTT
size: few; J: TRBJ2-6; D: NA; V: TRBV7-2; CDR3: CASSPQPGANVLTF; DNA: TGTGCCAGCAGCCCACAGCCTGGGGCCAACGTCCTGACTTTC
size: few; J: TRBJ2-7; D: TRBD1; V: TRBV6-6; CDR3: CASSSTGGNEQYF; DNA: TGTGCCAGCAGTTCGACAGGGGGGAACGAGCAGTACTTC
size: NA; J: TRBJ2-5; D: NA; V: TRBV29-1; CDR3: CSATWRETQYF; DNA: TGCAGCGCCACATGGCGGGAGACCCAGTACTTC
size: few; J: TRBJ1-2; D: NA; V: TRBV20-1; CDR3: CSAWMGGIGYTF; DNA: TGCAGTGCGTGGATGGGGGGCATTGGCTACACCTTC
size: NA; J: TRBJ2-1; D: TRBD2; V: TRBV28; CDR3: CASSLPYGLAGDGNEQFF; DNA: TGTGCCAGCAGTCTCCCTTATGGACTAGCGGGAGATGGCAATGAGCAGTTCTTC
size: NA; J: TRBJ1-2; D: NA; V: TRBV7-2; CDR3: CASSLGRGNGYTF; DNA: TGTGCCAGCAGCTTAGGGAGGGGCAATGGCTACACCTTC
size: few; J: TRBJ2-2; D: NA; V: TRBV13; CDR3: CASSYRDNGELFF; DNA: TGTGCCAGCAGCTACAGGGATAACGGGGAGCTGTTTTTT
size: few; J: TRBJ2-2; D: NA; V: TRBV5-4; CDR3: CASSFFSTGAGELFF; DNA: TGTGCCAGCAGCTTTTTTTCGACGGGAGCCGGGGAGCTGTTTTTT
size: many; J: TRBJ2-3; D: NA; V: TRBV12-3/TRBV12-4; CDR3: CASSFLRDTQYF; DNA: TGTGCCAGCAGTTTCCTCAGGGATACGCAGTATTTT
size: few; J: TRBJ2-7; D: TRBD2; V: TRBV20-1; CDR3: CSPTSGSQYEQYF; DNA: TGCAGTCCGACTAGCGGGAGTCAGTACGAGCAGTACTTC
size: once; J: TRBJ2-5; D: NA; V: TRBV15; CDR3: CATSRVDPERTQYF; DNA: TGTGCCACCAGCAGAGTTGATCCAGAGCGGACCCAGTACTTC
size: many; J: TRBJ2-7; D: NA; V: TRBV29-1; CDR3: CSVVPGDSYEQYF; DNA: TGCAGCGTTGTCCCAGGCGACTCCTACGAGCAGTACTTC
size: many; J: TRBJ2-3; D: NA; V: TRBV5-1; CDR3: CASSVQGGDTQYF; DNA: TGCGCCAGCAGCGTCCAGGGGGGGGATACGCAGTATTTT